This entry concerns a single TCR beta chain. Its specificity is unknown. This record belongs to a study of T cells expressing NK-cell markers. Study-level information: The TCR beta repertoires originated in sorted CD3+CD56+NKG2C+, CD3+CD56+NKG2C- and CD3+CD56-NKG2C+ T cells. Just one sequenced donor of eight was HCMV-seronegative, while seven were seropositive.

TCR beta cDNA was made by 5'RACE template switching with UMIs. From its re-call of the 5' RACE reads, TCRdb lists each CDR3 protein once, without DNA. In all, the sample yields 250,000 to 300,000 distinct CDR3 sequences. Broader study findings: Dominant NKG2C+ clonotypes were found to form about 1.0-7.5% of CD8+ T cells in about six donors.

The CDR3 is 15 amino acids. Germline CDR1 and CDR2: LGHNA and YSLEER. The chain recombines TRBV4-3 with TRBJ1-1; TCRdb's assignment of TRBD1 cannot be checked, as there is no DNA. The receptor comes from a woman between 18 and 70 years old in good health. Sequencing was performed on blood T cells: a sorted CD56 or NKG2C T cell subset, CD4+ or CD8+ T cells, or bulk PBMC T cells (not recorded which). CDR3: CASSLQRQANTEAFF.